A selection of T cell receptor beta chains follows, all from one sample in a study of blood T cell repertoires in COVID-19. Here immunoSEQ multiplex PCR was the method, and the copy in TCRdb shows in-frame clones only, minus some. This table has 150,000 to 200,000 clones, 65% to 80% appearing once. Material for sequencing was peripheral blood. Receptors originate from a man aged 45-65 years who had recovered from COVID-19. The CDR3 runs from the conserved cysteine through the conserved F or W. The D gene is left open where the match is weak. A row's size may be missing; if present it is once, few, many or a size class.

CASSQAGTEETQYF	TGTGCCAGCAGCCAAGCCGGGACAGAAGAGACCCAGTACTTC	.	TRBD1	TRBV3-1/TRBV3-2	TRBJ2-5
CASSSNWAVGTGELFF	TGCGCCAGCAGCTCAAATTGGGCAGTCGGCACCGGGGAGCTGTTTTTT	few	.	TRBV5-1	TRBJ2-2
CAWDGGETQYF	TGTGCCTGGGACGGCGGAGAGACCCAGTACTTC	.	.	TRBV30	TRBJ2-5
CASSQGLAGVETQYF	TGTGCCAGCAGCCAAGGACTAGCGGGAGTGGAGACCCAGTACTTC	.	TRBD2	TRBV14	TRBJ2-5
CASRNIGGGTGELFF	TGTGCCAGCAGGAACATAGGGGGTGGCACCGGGGAGCTGTTTTTT	.	.	TRBV6-5	TRBJ2-2
CASSQDVSGRSTDTQYF	TGTGCCAGCAGCCAAGATGTAAGCGGGAGGTCCACAGATACGCAGTATTTT	.	TRBD2	TRBV3-1/TRBV3-2	TRBJ2-3
CASSQGPGQAPEQYF	TGCGCCAGCAGCCAAGGTCCTGGACAGGCGCCCGAGCAGTACTTC	.	TRBD1	TRBV4-3	TRBJ2-7
CASSLKQGWEQFF	TGTGCCAGCAGCTTAAAACAGGGCTGGGAGCAGTTCTTC	.	.	TRBV11-1	TRBJ2-1
CASSYATGTDTQYF	TGTGCCAGCAGTTACGCTACGGGAACAGATACGCAGTATTTT	.	.	TRBV6-5	TRBJ2-3
CASSSYGSGQETQYF	TGTGCCAGCAGCTCATATGGCAGCGGCCAAGAGACCCAGTACTTC	.	.	TRBV7-2	TRBJ2-5
CSVRPRLPGQGAYGEAFF	TGCAGCGTTCGGCCCCGACTTCCGGGACAGGGGGCGTATGGTGAAGCTTTCTTT	.	TRBD1	TRBV29-1	TRBJ1-1
CSVELGRATNEKLFF	TGCAGCGTTGAGTTAGGGAGAGCAACTAATGAAAAACTGTTTTTT	once	.	TRBV29-1	TRBJ1-4
CAWSRGHGDTDTQYF	TGTGCCTGGAGTCGTGGACACGGAGACACAGATACGCAGTATTTT	.	.	TRBV30	TRBJ2-3
CASQAPGSTDTQYF	TGTGCCAGCCAGGCGCCAGGTAGCACAGATACGCAGTATTTT	.	.	TRBV19	TRBJ2-3
CSAQKGDEAFF	TGCAGTGCTCAGAAAGGGGATGAAGCTTTCTTT	.	.	TRBV20-1	TRBJ1-1
CASSFEPPYEQYF	TGTGCCAGCAGCTTTGAGCCTCCCTACGAGCAGTACTTC	once	.	TRBV7-9	TRBJ2-7
CASSLAGAIQETQYF	TGTGCCAGTAGTCTAGCGGGAGCGATCCAAGAGACCCAGTACTTC	.	TRBD2	TRBV19	TRBJ2-5
CASSITTSGKAYEQYF	TGTGCCAGCAGTATCACTACTAGCGGGAAGGCCTACGAGCAGTACTTC	.	TRBD2	TRBV6-2/TRBV6-3	TRBJ2-7
CASSEGQGQTQYF	TGTGCCAGCAGTGAAGGACAGGGGCAGACCCAGTACTTC	.	TRBD1	TRBV2	TRBJ2-5
CASSRLAHSYNEQFF	TGTGCCAGCAGTAGACTGGCCCACTCCTACAATGAGCAGTTCTTC	.	.	TRBV6-5	TRBJ2-1
CASSLADRGLTGELFF	TGTGCCAGCAGCTTAGCAGACAGGGGTCTGACCGGGGAGCTGTTTTTT	.	TRBD1	TRBV7-9	TRBJ2-2
CASSLVWQKDYEQYF	TGTGCCAGCAGCTTGGTCTGGCAAAAAGACTACGAGCAGTACTTC	.	.	TRBV5-8	TRBJ2-7